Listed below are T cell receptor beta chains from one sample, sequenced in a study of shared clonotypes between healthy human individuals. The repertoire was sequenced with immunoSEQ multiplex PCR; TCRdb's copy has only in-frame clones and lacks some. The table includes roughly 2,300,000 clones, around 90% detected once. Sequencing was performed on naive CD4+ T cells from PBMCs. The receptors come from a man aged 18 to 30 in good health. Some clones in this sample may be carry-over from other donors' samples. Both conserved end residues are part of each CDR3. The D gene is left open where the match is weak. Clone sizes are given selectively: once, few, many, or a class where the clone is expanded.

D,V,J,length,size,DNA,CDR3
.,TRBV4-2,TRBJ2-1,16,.,TGTGCCAGCAGCCAAGATTTCGGGGCAGAACTTGGTGAGCAGTTCTTC,CASSQDFGAELGEQFF
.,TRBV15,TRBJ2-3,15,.,TGTGCCACCAGCAGAGTTGCTAGCTCCACAGATACGCAGTATTTT,CATSRVASSTDTQYF
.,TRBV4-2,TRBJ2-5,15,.,TGTGCCAGCAGCCAAGGGCTAGATTCATATGAGACCCAGTACTTC,CASSQGLDSYETQYF
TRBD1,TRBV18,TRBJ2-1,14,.,TGTGCCAGCTCACCGAAACAGGGGGTGAATGAGCAGTTCTTC,CASSPKQGVNEQFF
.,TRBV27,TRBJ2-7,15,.,TGTGCCAGCAGCTTTGACAGAGCCCGCTCCTACGAGCAGTACTTC,CASSFDRARSYEQYF
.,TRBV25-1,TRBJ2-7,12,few,TGTGCCAGCAGTGAACCTGGACTGGGGCAGTACTTC,CASSEPGLGQYF
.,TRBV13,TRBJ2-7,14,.,TGTGCCAGCACCATCACCGGACTTTTCTCCGAGCAGTACTTC,CASTITGLFSEQYF
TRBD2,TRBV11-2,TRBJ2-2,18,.,TGTGCCAGCAGCTTAAAGCGGGGACTAGCGGACTACACCGGGGAGCTGTTTTTT,CASSLKRGLADYTGELFF
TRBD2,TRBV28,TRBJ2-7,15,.,TGTGCCAGCAGTTTAGCTAGCGGAACCGTCTACGAGCAGTACTTC,CASSLASGTVYEQYF
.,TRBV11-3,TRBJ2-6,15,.,TGTGCCAGCAGCTTGTCGGGGGCCGGGGCCAACGTCCTGACTTTC,CASSLSGAGANVLTF
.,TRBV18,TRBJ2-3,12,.,TGTGCCAGCTCCCCTAGAGCAGATACGCAGTATTTT,CASSPRADTQYF
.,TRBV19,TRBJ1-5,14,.,TGTGCCAGTAGTGGCCCAGGTGAGGCTCAGCCCCAGCATTTT,CASSGPGEAQPQHF
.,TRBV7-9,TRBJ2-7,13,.,TGTGCCAGCAGACTATCAGAAAGAGGCGAGCAGTACTTC,CASRLSERGEQYF
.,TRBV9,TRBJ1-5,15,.,TGTGCCAGCAGCCCGGGCGGGGCCACGAATCAGCCCCAGCATTTT,CASSPGGATNQPQHF
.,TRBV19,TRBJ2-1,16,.,TGTGCCAGTAGTATAGGGGGGACTCAACGGGGCAATGAGCAGTTCTTC,CASSIGGTQRGNEQFF
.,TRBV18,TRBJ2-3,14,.,TGTGCCAGCTCACCTTTGGTTTCTACGGATACGCAGTATTTT,CASSPLVSTDTQYF
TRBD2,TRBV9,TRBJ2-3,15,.,TGTGCCAGCAGCGAGAGCGGGAGGGGGGCAGATACGCAGTATTTT,CASSESGRGADTQYF
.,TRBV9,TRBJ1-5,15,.,TGTGCCAGCAGCGTAGGCCAAGGGGGCAATCAGCCCCAGCATTTT,CASSVGQGGNQPQHF
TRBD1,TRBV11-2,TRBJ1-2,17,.,TGTGCCAGCAGCTCCCGGACAGGGGGCGCTCCGATCTATGGCTACACCTTC,CASSSRTGGAPIYGYTF
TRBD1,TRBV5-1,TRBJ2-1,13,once,TGCGCCAGCAGCTACTACAGGGGGAATGAGCAGTTCTTC,CASSYYRGNEQFF
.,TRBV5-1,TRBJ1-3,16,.,TGCGCCAGCAGCTGGAGCTTCGGGGACCCTGGAAACACCATATATTTT,CASSWSFGDPGNTIYF
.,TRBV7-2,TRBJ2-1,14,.,TGTGCCAGCAGCCAGTCGAGGGGGAGCAATGAGCAGTTCTTC,CASSQSRGSNEQFF
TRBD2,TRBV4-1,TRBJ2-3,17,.,TGCGCCAGCAGCCAAGAATTCAGCGGGAGCTTTCCAGATACGCAGTATTTT,CASSQEFSGSFPDTQYF
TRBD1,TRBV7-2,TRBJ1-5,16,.,TGTGCCAGCAGCCCATCGGGACAGGGGGCTTATCAGCCCCAGCATTTT,CASSPSGQGAYQPQHF
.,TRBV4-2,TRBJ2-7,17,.,TGTGCCAGCAGCCAAGATTGGCAGCGTTCAGCTTCCTACGAGCAGTACTTC,CASSQDWQRSASYEQYF
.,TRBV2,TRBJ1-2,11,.,TGTGCCAGCAGCCTGACAGAAAGCTACACCTTC,CASSLTESYTF
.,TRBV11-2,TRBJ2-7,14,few,TGTGCCAGCAGCTTCGCAGGACTGGCCTACGAGCAGTACTTC,CASSFAGLAYEQYF